What follows are 20 T cell receptor beta chains derived from one specimen sequenced in a study of T-cell reconstitution after alpha-beta-depleted transplantation in children. The TCRbeta library incorporated unique molecular identifiers. TCRdb re-called the PCR reads with MiXCR, one entry per CDR3 protein. The sample comprises more than 85,000 distinct CDR3 sequences, 7.5% to 9% of which are singletons, and 15% to 20% rests with the top ten. Sample: PBMCs, taken before TCRalphabeta/CD19-depleted stem cell transplant. These receptors were collected from a boy under 10 years old with acute lymphoblastic leukemia, due to receive a stem cell transplant.

This clonotype is a singleton in its sample. Possible read error: a much larger clone is one base away. The gene calls are TRBV7-9 and TRBJ1-2, with 10 bases lining up with TRBD1. The CDR3 covers 16 residues. Germline V gene data show CDR1 as SEHNR and CDR2 as FQNEAQ (reference sequence). This CDR3 reads CASSLDRQGATYGDTF. Here the CDR3 DNA reads TGTGCCAGCAGCTTGGATCGACAGGGGGCTACCTATGGCGACACCTTC.

This clonotype was detected only a few times. The chain uses TRBV7-8 and TRBJ2-2, with D tentatively TRBD1 (7 bases). Germline assignment: CDR1 SGHVS and CDR2 FQNEAQ. V was cut by 3 bases and J by 7 bases, with 12 bases left in between. The CDR3 has 14 residues. The CDR3 coding sequence is TGTGCCAGCAGCTTCCAGGGGGGAGGCGGGGAGCTGTTTTTT. It is translated as CASSFQGGGGELFF.

This clonotype was detected only a few times. The V and J genes are TRBV3-1 and TRBJ1-1, with D possibly being TRBD1 (5 bases). The V end lost 6 bases, the J end lost 5 bases, and 13 bases lay between the germline ends. There are 13 residues in the CDR3. From germline, CDR1 is LGHDT and CDR2 YNNKEL (reference sequence). CDR3 sequence: CASSDGGITEAFF. CDR3 sequence (DNA): TGTGCCAGCAGTGATGGGGGTATTACTGAAGCTTTCTTT.

The rearrangement joins TRBV5-1 to TRBJ1-2, with a weak D call TRBD1 (6 bases). The ends were cut back, 4 bases at V and 4 bases at J, with 17 bases in the middle. The germline V gene encodes CDR1 SGHRS and CDR2 YFSETQ. This CDR3 is built from 15 residues. CDR3 in amino acids: CASSERGGRLYGYTF. The CDR3 region has the DNA TGCGCCAGCAGCGAAAGGGGGGGTCGACTCTATGGCTACACCTTC.

This clonotype was counted ten times or more. The chain uses TRBV7-2 and TRBJ2-3, with TRBD2 identical over 7 bases. V gave up 4 bases and J gave up 2 bases; unmatched junction bases: 6. Looked up from germline, CDR1 is SGHTA and CDR2 is FQGNSA. The CDR3 loop spans 15 amino acids. The chain's CDR3 is CASSYSGGSTDTQYF. The DNA of the CDR3 is TGTGCCAGCAGCTACTCCGGGGGGTCCACAGATACGCAGTATTTT.

The chain carries TRBV6-2 or TRBV6-3 and TRBJ1-1; 7 bases match TRBD1. The V segment lost 2 bases and the J segment 1 base; nucleotides outside the gene matches: 4. The CDR3 sequence is 15 residues long. The germline CDR1 and CDR2 sequences are MNHEY and SVGEGT. In nucleotides, the CDR3 is TGTGCCAGCAGTTACGGGCAGGGGGAGAACACTGAAGCTTTCTTT. This codes for CASSYGQGENTEAFF.

The CDR3 DNA reads TGTGCCAGCAGTCCGCCGGGGGCTAGCACAGATACGCAGTATTTT. The encoded protein is CASSPPGASTDTQYF. The rearrangement links TRBV6-2 or TRBV6-3 to TRBJ2-3; D assignment may be TRBD1 or TRBD2 (6 bases each). CDR1 and CDR2 from the germline V gene are MNHEY and SVGEGT. V was trimmed by 5 bases and J by 0 bases, leaving 12 bases between them. The CDR3 runs 15 residues.

This clonotype was counted at least ten times. The chain employs TRBV15 and TRBJ1-2, with D tentatively TRBD1 (6 bases). Germline CDR1 is LNHNV and CDR2 is YYDKDF (reference sequence). The CDR3 totals 17 residues. Trimming cost V 3 bases and J 5 bases, with 22 bases left between them. CDR3 sequence: CATSRLQDRTSSYGYTF. CDR3 DNA: TGTGCCACCAGCAGGCTCCAAGACAGGACATCCTCGTATGGCTACACCTTC.

This clonotype was observed a handful of times. This chain uses TRBV7-9 with TRBJ1-1; tentatively, D is TRBD1 (6 bases). With 1 base removed from V and 7 bases from J, the gap between germline ends came to 16 bases. Germline loops: CDR1 SEHNR, CDR2 FQNEAQ (reference sequence). This CDR3 comprises 15 residues. The CDR3: CASSLERPGASEAFF. As DNA, the CDR3 is TGTGCCAGCAGCTTAGAAAGGCCGGGGGCAAGTGAAGCTTTCTTT. Filled out from reference TRBV7-9 and TRBJ1-1, the complete variable domain reads DTGVSQNPRHKITKRGQNVTFRCDPISEHNRLYWYRQTLGQGPEFLTYFQNEAQLEKSRLLSDRFSAERPKGSFSTLEIQRTEQGDSAMYLCASSLERPGASEAFFGQGTRLTVV.

The rearrangement links TRBV4-2 to TRBJ2-1; TRBD1 might be the D (5 bases). Between the trimmed V and J ends, which lost 0 bases and 7 bases, there was a span of 22 bases. Per the germline V gene, CDR1 is LGHNA and CDR2 is YNFKEQ. This CDR3 is 18 amino acids long. Here the CDR3 reads CASSQDLGGQTDSNEQFF. CDR3 coding DNA: TGTGCCAGCAGCCAAGATCTGGGCGGACAAACCGATAGTAATGAGCAGTTCTTC.

Many counts were recorded for this clonotype. The gene calls are TRBV6-5 and TRBJ1-2; no clear D. The V gene's germline CDR1 is MNHEY and CDR2 SVGAGI. V was clipped by 6 bases and J by 4 bases, with 15 bases between them. CDR3 size: 14 residues. The DNA of the CDR3 is TGTGCCAGCAGGTCCCCAAAGGGTGGCTATGGCTACACCTTC. Amino acids: CASRSPKGGYGYTF.

Only a few counts were recorded for this clonotype. V and J are TRBV20-1 and TRBJ2-5; 8 positions agree with TRBD2. The germline CDR1 and CDR2 sequences are DFQATT and SNEGSKA (reference sequence). V dropped 6 bases and J dropped 7; count of bases not matched to a gene: 10. The CDR3 is 13 residues long. CDR3 coding DNA: TGCAGTGCGGTGGGAGCGGGGGAGGGGACCCAGTACTTC. This translates into CSAVGAGEGTQYF.

This clonotype was seen repeatedly, ten times or more. The V and J genes are TRBV7-9 and TRBJ2-3; 8 bases match TRBD2. The germline CDR1 and CDR2 sequences are SEHNR and FQNEAQ (reference sequence). The CDR3 is 17 amino acids. After removal of 3 bases from V and 6 bases from J, the junction contained 14 bases not matched to a gene. The CDR3 region has the DNA TGTGCCAGCAGCTTTGGTCTAGCGGGCGCTTCCACTGATACGCAGTATTTT. This sequence encodes CASSFGLAGASTDTQYF.

This clonotype was detected a few times. This chain uses TRBV5-1 with TRBJ2-5; D is tentatively TRBD1 or TRBD2 (5 bases each). Trimming left V 0 bases short and J 2 bases short, with 14 bases between. Germline CDR1 is SGHRS and CDR2 is YFSETQ. The CDR3 totals 16 residues. DNA for the CDR3: TGCGCCAGCAGCTTGGTTGTGGGGGTGAGTCAAGAGACCCAGTACTTC. Translation: CASSLVVGVSQETQYF.

The chain has TRBV5-1 and TRBJ2-5; D unresolved. Between the trimmed V and J ends, which lost 2 bases and 1 base, there was a span of 6 bases. The germline gives CDR1 SGHRS, CDR2 YFSETQ. There are 13 residues in the CDR3. CDR3 in amino acids: CASSLDSQETQYF. For the CDR3, the DNA is TGCGCCAGCAGCTTAGACTCCCAAGAGACCCAGTACTTC.

Many counts were recorded for this clonotype. This chain uses TRBV3-1 with TRBJ2-7; perhaps TRBD2 as D (5 bases). This CDR3 has 16 amino acids. Germline V gene sequence: CDR1 LGHDT, CDR2 YNNKEL (reference sequence). The ends were cut back, 0 bases at V and 2 bases at J, with 14 bases in the middle. The CDR3 reads CASSQEVRTGTYEQYF. The CDR3 DNA is TGTGCCAGCAGCCAAGAGGTCCGGACTGGGACCTACGAGCAGTACTTC.

This clonotype was detected only a few times. V is TRBV4-3 and J is TRBJ1-6; D may be TRBD1 (5 bases). Trimming pared 1 base from V and 8 bases from J, leaving 6 bases between. From germline, CDR1 is LGHNA and CDR2 YSLEER. The CDR3 loop spans 13 amino acids. The CDR3 region has the DNA TGCGCCAGCAGCCAAGGGGGCGATTCACCCCTCCACTTT. This sequence encodes CASSQGGDSPLHF.

This clonotype was seen a handful of times. The chain couples TRBV7-3 to TRBJ2-1, with D maybe TRBD2 (6 bases). This CDR3 is built from 15 residues. Trimming took off 4 bases at V and 2 bases at J, with 12 bases between the two ends. Per germline, CDR1 SGHTA and CDR2 FQGTGA. CDR3 region: CASSSGDLPYNEQFF. In DNA, the CDR3 is TGTGCCAGCAGCTCTGGGGACTTACCCTACAATGAGCAGTTCTTC.

The chain recombines TRBV3-1 with TRBJ2-1, with D possibly matching TRBD1 (6 bases). The V and J ends lost 3 bases and 8 bases respectively, with 14 bases between them. The CDR3 extends over 14 amino acids. The germline V gene has CDR1 LGHDT and CDR2 YNNKEL (reference sequence). The CDR3 protein is CASSQVGARDEQFF. The CDR3 DNA sequence: TGTGCCAGCAGCCAGGTGGGGGCGCGCGATGAGCAGTTCTTC.

This chain uses TRBV12-3 or TRBV12-4 with TRBJ2-1; TRBD2 matches at 9 bases. The CDR3 covers 19 residues. With V trimmed by 6 bases and J by 0 bases, 15 bases remained unmatched. CDR3 protein: CASSPRRGGLMTSYNEQFF. The CDR3 DNA sequence: TGTGCCAGCAGCCCCCGGCGGGGGGGCTTAATGACCTCCTACAATGAGCAGTTCTTC.